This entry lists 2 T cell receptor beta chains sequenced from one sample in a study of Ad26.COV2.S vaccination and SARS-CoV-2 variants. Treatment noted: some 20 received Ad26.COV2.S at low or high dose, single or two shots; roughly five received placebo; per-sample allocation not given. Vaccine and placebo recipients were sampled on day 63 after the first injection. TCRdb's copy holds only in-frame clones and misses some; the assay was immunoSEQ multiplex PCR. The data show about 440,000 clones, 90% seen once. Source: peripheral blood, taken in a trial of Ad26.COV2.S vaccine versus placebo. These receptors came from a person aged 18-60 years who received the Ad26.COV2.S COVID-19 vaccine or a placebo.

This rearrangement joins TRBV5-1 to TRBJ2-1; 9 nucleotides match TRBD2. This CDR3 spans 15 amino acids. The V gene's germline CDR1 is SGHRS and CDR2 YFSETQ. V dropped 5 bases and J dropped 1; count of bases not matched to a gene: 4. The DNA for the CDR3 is TGCGCCAGCAGTGGGGCGGGAGGGTCCTACAATGAGCAGTTCTTC. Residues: CASSGAGGSYNEQFF.

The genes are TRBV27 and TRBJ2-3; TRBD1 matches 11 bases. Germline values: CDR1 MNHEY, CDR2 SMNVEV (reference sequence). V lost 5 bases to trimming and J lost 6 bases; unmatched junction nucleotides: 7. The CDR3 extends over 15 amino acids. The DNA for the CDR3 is TGTGCCAGCAGTCCTCGGACAGGGGGCTATGATACGCAGTATTTT. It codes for CASSPRTGGYDTQYF.